The clone carrying this T cell receptor (beta chain) was observed a handful of times. The read is 3 residues too short to cover the CDR3 end, so that end is filled in from the germline J gene. This table comes from immunoSEQ multiplex PCR, and its TCRdb copy is limited to in-frame clones, with some not included. The specimen has roughly 57,000 clones, none found just once. The data derive from a study of T cell clonality in common variable immunodeficiency. The CDR3 runs 18 residues. Per germline, CDR1 SGHRS and CDR2 YFSETQ. Sequenced sample: peripheral blood mononuclear cells. This TCR was recovered from a person aged 18 to 70 in good health. The rearrangement joins TRBV5-1 to TRBJ2-4; 11 bases are shared with TRBD2. Incomplete CDR3 DNA: TGCGCCAGCAGCTTGGTATTAGCGGGAGGGCTAGCGGGAGAGACT. Amino acids: CASSLVLAGGLAGET. The full-length CDR3 reads as CASSLVLAGGLAGETQYF.